The 4 T cell receptor beta chains reported below all come from one sample, sequenced in a study of control samples from healthy donors and cancer patients. Some clones are missing from TCRdb's copy, which holds only in-frame ones; the method was immunoSEQ multiplex PCR. The sample includes 110,000 or so clones, more than 80% of them seen just once. Specimen: blood. Every receptor here comes from a man aged 45-65 years in good health.

The chain combines TRBV11-2 with TRBJ2-1, with D perhaps being TRBD1 or TRBD2 (6 bases each). Germline V gene sequence: CDR1 SGHAT, CDR2 FQNNGV. The CDR3 extends over 16 amino acids. The V end was cut by 3 bases, the J end by 3 bases, with 15 bases between. In nucleotides, the CDR3 is TGTGCCAGCAGCTTCAGCCCGGAGGGGGACTACAATGAGCAGTTCTTC. This gives the protein CASSFSPEGDYNEQFF.

The V and J genes are TRBV4-2 and TRBJ1-2, with D perhaps TRBD1 (5 bases). The CDR3 totals 13 residues. The V end was cut by 0 bases, the J end by 10 bases, with 12 bases between. The germline CDR1 and CDR2 sequences are LGHNA and YNFKEQ. The CDR3 loop is CASSQEVGADYTF. CDR3 coding DNA: TGTGCCAGCAGCCAAGAAGTCGGGGCTGACTACACCTTC.

V usage is TRBV6-5 and J usage is TRBJ2-5; D tentatively fits TRBD1 or TRBD2 (5 bases each). The ends were cut back, 4 bases at V and 7 bases at J, with 16 bases in the middle. Germline-derived CDR1 and CDR2 are MNHEY and SVGAGI. CDR3 length: 14 residues. The CDR3 region has the DNA TGTGCCAGCAGTTCCTCCGGGACGGCTCGGACCCAGTACTTC. It is translated as CASSSSGTARTQYF.

V is TRBV9 and J is TRBJ2-7, with a weak D call TRBD1 (6 bases). The ends were cut back, 0 bases at V and 2 bases at J, with 15 bases in the middle. CDR3 length: 16 amino acids. The V gene's germline CDR1 is SGDLS and CDR2 YYNGEE. The CDR3 loop is CASSVVETGPPYEQYF. In nucleotides, the CDR3 is TGTGCCAGCAGCGTAGTAGAGACAGGACCCCCCTACGAGCAGTACTTC.